This T cell receptor beta chain was identified during a study of blood T cell repertoires in COVID-19. Study-level information: The United States, Italy and Spain were the sources of the acute and convalescent COVID-19 samples. In each case, the material was cDNA or gDNA derived from T cells, B-cell-depleted T cells, or PBMCs.

Authors' methods: Amplified reference gene primers provided the basis for estimating nucleated cell counts. Sequencing was performed with immunoSEQ multiplex PCR; in TCRdb, only in-frame clones are kept and a portion is missing. That table supplies the V and J calls and clone size; D and trimming were determined from the DNA. The sample lists 250,000 to 350,000 clones; 85% were seen once. J lost 0 bases, V lost 3 bases, and 8 bases had no gene match. This CDR3 region has 17 residues. Germline lookup yields CDR1 GTSNPN and CDR2 SVGIG (reference sequence). This clone was found once. V and J are TRBV30 and TRBJ2-6; 7 bases are a match to TRBD2. The receptor was derived from a woman aged 50 to 60 with active or convalescent COVID-19. Sequencing used peripheral blood. The CDR3 DNA sequence: TGTGCCTGGAGGCCCGGGGGGTGGAGCTCTGGGGCCAACGTCCTGACTTTC. Amino acid sequence: CAWRPGGWSSGANVLTF.